This TCR beta chain was observed in a study of tumor-infiltrating lymphocytes in primary liver carcinoma. Study-level information: Samples gave roughly 3.65 to 7.13 million productive TCRbeta reads, similar across tissue types.

Turning to this clonotype: Its target is unknown.

The V gene lost 6 bases and the J gene lost 3 bases, with 20 bases spanning the gap. CDR1 is SGHAT, CDR2 FQNNGV, per germline. The CDR3 totals 16 residues. The investigators made TCR beta cDNA from around 530 ng total RNA, using a constant-region primer. ARM-PCR was slightly modified, and three nested multiplex PCR rounds with it gave rise to the TCR beta libraries. A C-beta reverse primer and TRBV1-TRBV30 forward primers served in each of the first two PCR rounds, at about 10 cycles apiece. MiXCR, applied by TCRdb to the multiplex PCR reads, yields one record per CDR3 protein. The profile shows about 26,000 distinct CDR3 sequences, about three quarters of them singletons. The study co-extracted DNA and RNA from about 20-30 mg of unsorted bulk tissue. Study-wide points: Against blood, tumors held a significantly higher top-250-clone fraction (p = 0.039). Paired tumor-adjacent and tumor-blood samples overlapped less than tumor region pairs did.

This receptor was identified in a man aged 35-49 years with primary liver carcinoma and hepatitis B virus infection. The rearrangement links TRBV11-2 to TRBJ2-5; TRBD2 is a possible D gene (5 bases). Sequenced input: liver tumor tissue from sampling region 3. As for subset: tumor region T3, left-lateral pole. In DNA form, the CDR3 reads TGTGCCAGCAGTCTAACTCCCGGCGGGTGGAAAGAGACCCAGTACTTC. Amino acids: CASSLTPGGWKETQYF.